Below are 6 T cell receptor beta chains sequenced from a single sample in a study of T cells in localized non-small cell lung cancer. Some clones are missing from TCRdb's copy, which holds only in-frame ones; the method was immunoSEQ multiplex PCR. The sample yields 20,000 to 25,000 clones, 87% seen once. Here the sequenced sample was PBMCs, taken before any cancer treatment. These receptors all stem from a man aged 40 to 70 with stage II squamous cell lung carcinoma.

The rearrangement joins TRBV5-5 to TRBJ2-7; maybe TRBD2 (5 bases). The CDR3 runs 16 residues. The V end was cut by 0 bases, the J end by 2 bases, with 15 bases between. From germline, CDR1 is SGHKS and CDR2 YYEKEE (reference sequence). The CDR3 DNA reads TGTGCCAGCAGCTTGGGGGTGGAGGACCGCGCCTACGAGCAGTACTTC. The encoded protein is CASSLGVEDRAYEQYF. The full variable domain, completed using reference TRBV5-5 and TRBJ2-7, is DAGVTQSPTHLIKTRGQQVTLRCSPISGHKSVSWYQQVLGQGPQFIFQYYEKEERGRGNFPDRFSARQFPNYSSELNVNALLLGDSALYLCASSLGVEDRAYEQYFGPGTRLTVT.

V is TRBV2 and J is TRBJ2-3; D is unresolved. Germline V gene data show CDR1 as SNHLY and CDR2 as FYNNEI. The CDR3 is 13 residues long. The V end was cut by 1 base, the J end by 6 bases, with 8 bases between. CDR3 bases: TGTGCCAGCAGTGAAGTAATCTGGGATACGCAGTATTTT. Its translation is CASSEVIWDTQYF.

This rearrangement joins TRBV6-5 to TRBJ1-6, with D maybe TRBD1 (5 bases). V was trimmed by 4 bases and J by 8 bases, leaving 15 bases between them. The CDR3 contains 15 residues. CDR1 and CDR2 (germline): MNHEY, SVGAGI. The CDR3 loop is CASSSPGGNHSPLHF. DNA for the CDR3: TGTGCCAGCAGTTCCCCCGGGGGTAATCATTCACCCCTCCACTTT.

The chain combines TRBV5-1 with TRBJ2-1; D gene ambiguous. CDR3 size: 16 residues. Germline V gene lookup returns CDR1 SGHRS and CDR2 YFSETQ. Trimming shortened V by 0 bases and J by 8 bases, and 18 bases separated the two germline ends. CDR3: CASSLGYTRVQDEQFF. The CDR3 coding sequence is TGCGCCAGCAGCTTGGGCTACACAAGGGTCCAGGATGAGCAGTTCTTC.

The chain recombines TRBV30 with TRBJ2-1; no clear D gene. Germline CDR1 reads GTSNPN; CDR2 reads SVGIG (reference sequence). The CDR3 is 14 amino acids. V was clipped by 3 bases and J by 0 bases, with 9 bases between them. This chain's CDR3 is CAWRGSSSYNEQFF. The CDR3, as DNA: TGTGCCTGGAGGGGCAGCAGCTCCTACAATGAGCAGTTCTTC.

This clone was detected only once. The rearrangement uses TRBV5-8 and TRBJ1-6; a weak D match, TRBD1 (5 bases). The CDR3 contains 15 residues. Trimming pared 0 bases from V and 8 bases from J, leaving 12 bases between. The germline CDR1 and CDR2 sequences are SGHTS and YDEGEE. CDR3 sequence reads: CASSLEGLGDSPLHF. DNA of the CDR3: TGTGCCAGCAGCTTGGAGGGCCTGGGGGATTCACCCCTCCACTTT.